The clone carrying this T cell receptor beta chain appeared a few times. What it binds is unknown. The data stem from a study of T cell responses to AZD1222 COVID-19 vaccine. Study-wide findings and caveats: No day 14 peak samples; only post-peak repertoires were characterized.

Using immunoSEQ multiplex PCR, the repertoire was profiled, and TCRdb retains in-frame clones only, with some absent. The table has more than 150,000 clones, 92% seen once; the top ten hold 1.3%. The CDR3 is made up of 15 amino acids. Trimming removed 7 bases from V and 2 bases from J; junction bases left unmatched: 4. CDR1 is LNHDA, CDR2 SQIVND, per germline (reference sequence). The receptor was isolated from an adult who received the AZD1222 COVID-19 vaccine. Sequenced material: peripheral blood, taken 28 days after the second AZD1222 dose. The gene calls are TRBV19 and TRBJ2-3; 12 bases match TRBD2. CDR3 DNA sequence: TGTGCCAGTACACTAGCGGGGGGCCCCACAGATACGCAGTATTTT. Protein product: CASTLAGGPTDTQYF.